The rows below give T cell receptor beta chains drawn from one sample of a study of post-analysis software for immune sequencing data. One entry per CDR3 protein, called by TCRdb with MiXCR from the PCR reads. The table lists approximately 730,000 distinct CDR3 sequences, around 46% of them singletons. Sequencing input: blood. These receptors came from a girl aged 10 to 17 with multiple sclerosis. Both conserved end residues are part of each CDR3. The D gene is left open where the match is weak. A clone size is listed for some rows: how often the clone was seen (once, few, many), or a class if it is expanded.

size	D	J	V	length	DNA	CDR3
few	TRBD2	TRBJ2-3	TRBV5-1	16	TGCGCCAGCAGGTTCTTGACTAGCGGGAGGGCAGATACGCAGTATTTT	CASRFLTSGRADTQYF
.	.	TRBJ2-4	TRBV6-1	12	TGTGCCAGCAGTGACCCATGGGGCCTCCAGTACTTC	CASSDPWGLQYF
.	TRBD1	TRBJ2-3	TRBV4-3	16	TGCGCCAGCAGCCAAGGGGGACAGGGTCTCGCAGATACGCAGTATTTT	CASSQGGQGLADTQYF
few	.	TRBJ2-7	TRBV20-1	11	TGCAGTGCTACATGGGGGCGCGAGCAGTACTTC	CSATWGREQYF
.	.	TRBJ2-5	TRBV15	15	TGTGCCACCAGCCCTCGTTTGGTGGGGGCGGAGACCCAGTACTTC	CATSPRLVGAETQYF
.	TRBD1	TRBJ2-3	TRBV4-2	16	TGTGCCAGCAGCCCTCAAGAGGGGACAGGGGCGGATACGCAGTATTTT	CASSPQEGTGADTQYF
few	.	TRBJ2-1	TRBV29-1	14	TGCAGCGTTTCCCCAAGGCAGCGGGACAATGAGCAGTTCTTC	CSVSPRQRDNEQFF
few	TRBD2	TRBJ2-7	TRBV29-1	14	TGCAGCGCCCGTAGCGGGCCGAACTCCTACGAGCAGTACTTC	CSARSGPNSYEQYF
.	TRBD1	TRBJ1-2	TRBV12-3/TRBV12-4	16	TGTGCCAGCAGTCTCCAGGTCGGGAGAGGGGGCGACGGCTACACCTTC	CASSLQVGRGGDGYTF
.	TRBD2	TRBJ2-1	TRBV29-1	14	TGCAGCATCAAAGCGGGAGGGAGATACAATGAGCAGTTCTTC	CSIKAGGRYNEQFF
.	TRBD1	TRBJ2-3	TRBV6-4	14	TGTGCCAGCAGTCCGGACAGGGGAACAGATACGCAGTATTTT	CASSPDRGTDTQYF
.	.	TRBJ1-5	TRBV27	16	TGTGCCAGTTCGGCCCAATGGACAGCAAGCAATCAGCCCCAGCATTTT	CASSAQWTASNQPQHF
.	TRBD1	TRBJ1-5	TRBV7-9	15	TGTGCCAGCAGCTTAGGGGACAGTGGCAATCAGCCCCAGCATTTT	CASSLGDSGNQPQHF
.	.	TRBJ1-4	TRBV20-1	14	TGCAGTGCTAGAGAGGCAGTATCTAATGAAAAACTGTTTTTT	CSAREAVSNEKLFF
.	TRBD2	TRBJ2-1	TRBV30	16	TGTGCCTGGACCTCCGGGACTAGCGGGATGTACAATGAGCAGTTCTTC	CAWTSGTSGMYNEQFF
.	.	TRBJ2-3	TRBV12-3/TRBV12-4	15	TGTGCCAGCAGTCCCAGAGTGAGGGACACAGATACGCAGTATTTT	CASSPRVRDTDTQYF
.	.	TRBJ2-3	TRBV7-2	13	TGTGCCAGCAGCTCAGACAGGACCGGTACGCAGTATTTT	CASSSDRTGTQYF
.	.	TRBJ2-7	TRBV6-6	13	TGTGCCAGCACGAGGACCTCGAGAGGTGAGCAGTACTTC	CASTRTSRGEQYF
.	TRBD2	TRBJ2-1	TRBV12-3/TRBV12-4	17	TGTGCCAGCAGTTTTTGGCCGGGACTAGCGGGCTACAATGAGCAGTTCTTC	CASSFWPGLAGYNEQFF
.	.	TRBJ1-1	TRBV10-1	13	TGCGCCAGCAGTGAGAATTTGGAAACTGAAGCTTTCTTT	CASSENLETEAFF
.	.	TRBJ1-5	TRBV13	13	TGTGCCAGCAGCTTAGGACAAGGGGTGCCCCAGCATTTT	CASSLGQGVPQHF
.	.	TRBJ2-5	TRBV20-1	16	TGCAGTGCTAGAGAGTTCTATATGCCCTCCCAAGAGACCCAGTACTTC	CSAREFYMPSQETQYF
few	TRBD2	TRBJ2-1	TRBV29-1	13	TGCAGCGGTAGATTAGCGGGAGGGAATGAGCAGTTCTTC	CSGRLAGGNEQFF
few	TRBD1	TRBJ2-1	TRBV20-1	14	TGCAGCTTTATTCCCGGGACAGCCGACAATGAGCAGTTCTTC	CSFIPGTADNEQFF
few	TRBD1	TRBJ2-7	TRBV6-6	17	TGTGCCAGCGGCCCATTTTTTGGGACAGCCGACTCCTACGAGCAGTACTTC	CASGPFFGTADSYEQYF
few	.	TRBJ2-5	TRBV10-3	15	TGTGCCATCAGTGACCGGCGGGCGTCCCAAGAGACCCAGTACTTC	CAISDRRASQETQYF
few	.	TRBJ2-7	TRBV7-2	13	TGTGCCAGCAGCCTCGCAGAGACCTACGAGCAGTACTTC	CASSLAETYEQYF
.	.	TRBJ1-3	TRBV7-9	14	TGTGCCAGCAGACCCGCGGGGAACGGAAACACCATATATTTT	CASRPAGNGNTIYF
few	.	TRBJ2-1	TRBV6-1	15	TGTGCCAGCAGTGAAGCGATAAGGGACTACAATGAGCAGTTCTTC	CASSEAIRDYNEQFF
many	.	TRBJ2-7	TRBV7-2	12	TGTGCCAGCAGCTCCCGCTCCTACGAGCAGTACTTC	CASSSRSYEQYF
.	.	TRBJ2-1	TRBV9	14	TGTGCCAGCAGCGTGGGGGCCGACTACAATGAGCAGTTCTTC	CASSVGADYNEQFF
.	.	TRBJ1-2	TRBV12-3/TRBV12-4	12	TGTGCCAGCAGTTTCGACAGGCATGGCTACACCTTC	CASSFDRHGYTF
few	TRBD2	TRBJ2-3	TRBV29-1	15	TGCAGCGTTAAGGGACTAGCGGGAGGCACAGATACGCAGTATTTT	CSVKGLAGGTDTQYF
few	.	TRBJ1-1	TRBV6-6	17	TGTGCCAGCAACTTCGGGCAGCCTATCATCCCTAACACTGAAGCTTTCTTT	CASNFGQPIIPNTEAFF
few	.	TRBJ2-7	TRBV27	14	TGTGCCAGCAGTTTCCAGGGCTACAGCTACGAGCAGTACTTC	CASSFQGYSYEQYF
.	.	TRBJ2-5	TRBV20-1	17	TGCAGTGCTAGATCCAAACCGGGACAAAGGCCTGATGTAGCCCAGTACTTC	CSARSKPGQRPDVAQYF
few	.	TRBJ2-3	TRBV7-2	13	TGTGCCAGCAGCTTCGACCCTAGGGATACGCAGTATTTT	CASSFDPRDTQYF
.	TRBD2	TRBJ2-1	TRBV19	16	TGTGCCAGTAGTATCCTGACTAGCGGGAGGGGTGCTGAGCAGTTCTTC	CASSILTSGRGAEQFF
.	TRBD2	TRBJ2-5	TRBV6-6	14	TGTGCCAGCAGTGTGACTAGCGGGATGGAGACCCAGTACTTC	CASSVTSGMETQYF
once	.	TRBJ2-5	TRBV13	13	TGTGCCAGCACGATTATCGGGTTTAATGAGCAGTACTTC	CASTIIGFNEQYF